Below are 6 T cell receptor beta chains sequenced from a single sample in a study of cytomegalovirus exposure and HLA in healthy donors. PCR was performed using 60 Vbeta and 13 Jbeta primers. The data were produced by immunoSEQ multiplex PCR, yet TCRdb's version contains in-frame clones alone and is incomplete. The sample lists around 150,000 clones, around 79% seen once, with around 0.89% in the top ten. The sequenced sample consisted of PBMCs. These receptors all stem from a woman in her forties or fifties in good health and CMV-seropositive.

The J gene is TRBJ2-7, the V gene TRBV5-1; TRBD1 matches at 9 bases. This CDR3 has 17 amino acids. The germline V gene has CDR1 SGHRS and CDR2 YFSETQ. The trim removed 4 bases at V and 6 bases at J, leaving 17 bases unmatched. CDR3 in DNA: TGCGCCAGCAGCCCCGATTCTCCGGGACAGGGTTCGGGCGAGCAGTACTTC. Protein product: CASSPDSPGQGSGEQYF.

V usage is TRBV19 and J usage is TRBJ2-2, with TRBD2 identical over 13 bases. Germline trimming cut 5 bases from V and 6 bases from J; bases unmatched to any gene: 6. The CDR3 length is 16 residues. Germline V gives CDR1 LNHDA, CDR2 SQIVND (reference sequence). The CDR3 bases are TGTGCCAGTAGTCTACTAGCGGGGGGGCTTCCCGGGGAGCTGTTTTTT. It is translated as CASSLLAGGLPGELFF.

In this sample, this clone turned up a few times. The chain couples TRBV7-2 to TRBJ1-2; D gene uncertain. Trimming stripped 5 bases from V and 4 bases from J, with 23 bases between. The CDR3 is 17 residues long. Germline V gives CDR1 SGHTA, CDR2 FQGNSA. The CDR3 DNA is TGTGCCAGCAGCCCCGAGGTGGAGGGCCCCCGAATCTATGGCTACACCTTC. Protein: CASSPEVEGPRIYGYTF.

The chain uses TRBV27 and TRBJ2-7; D is possibly TRBD2 (5 bases). V was trimmed by 3 bases and J by 4 bases, leaving 10 bases between them. The CDR3 sequence is 13 residues long. Germline V lookup: CDR1 MNHEY, CDR2 SMNVEV (reference sequence). CDR3 bases: TGTGCCAGCAGTTTTGGACTGGGATACGAGCAGTACTTC. As protein: CASSFGLGYEQYF.

Notes on this clone: Other DNA sequences in the sample encode the same CDR3. CDR3 in amino acids: CASSLQGNTEAFF. CDR3 DNA sequence: TGTGCCAGCAGCTTACAGGGGAACACTGAAGCTTTCTTT. The rearrangement uses TRBV7-2 and TRBJ1-1; D is perhaps TRBD1 (5 bases). CDR1 SGHTA and CDR2 FQGNSA come from the germline V gene. V was clipped by 2 bases and J by 1 base, with 5 bases between them. This CDR3 is built from 13 residues.

The chain employs TRBV10-3 and TRBJ2-7; 7 bases fit TRBD2. In germline, CDR1 is ENHRY, CDR2 SYGVKD. The CDR3 covers 14 residues. The ends lost 3 bases at V and 3 bases at J; junction bases unmatched: 5. As DNA, the CDR3 is TGTGCCATCAGTGAAAGGGACTACCGCTACGAGCAGTACTTC. Translating gives CAISERDYRYEQYF.